This T cell receptor (beta chain) was sequenced during a study of vaccination and CD4 T cells after COVID-19. Overall study: The post-vaccine samples came a median around 72 days after dose two (range 14 to 241). The study, taken as a whole, reports: Convalescent patients saw a median around 86% of their reactive clones show up only after vaccination.

The time point here: late sampling 161 to 241 days after vaccination in a few convalescent patients. Described treatment: roughly 10-day PBMC culture with coronavirus spike peptide pools or control peptides (ViraFEST assay). At the Johns Hopkins FTIC core, DNA taken from cultured CD4+ T cells was sequenced by way of the Oncomine TCR Beta short-read assay. TCRdb re-called the PCR reads with MiXCR, one entry per CDR3 protein. Of about 25,000 distinct CDR3 sequences in the sample, 25% to 30% were seen once. Remarks on this clonotype: Its antigen is still unknown.

The starting material was CD4+ T cells from blood, cultured in vitro, obtained about 7 months after SARS-CoV-2 vaccination. The sequence came from a human donor who had recovered from COVID-19.

The CDR3 here is CASSLAGVGETQYF. The CDR3 coding sequence is TGTGCCAGCAGCTTAGCAGGGGTGGGGGAGACCCAGTACTTC. This chain links TRBV7-8 with TRBJ2-5; TRBD1 might be the D (5 bases). The CDR3 consists of 14 residues. CDR1 and CDR2 from the germline V gene are SGHVS and FQNEAQ. V was cut by 0 bases and J by 5 bases, with 10 bases left in between.